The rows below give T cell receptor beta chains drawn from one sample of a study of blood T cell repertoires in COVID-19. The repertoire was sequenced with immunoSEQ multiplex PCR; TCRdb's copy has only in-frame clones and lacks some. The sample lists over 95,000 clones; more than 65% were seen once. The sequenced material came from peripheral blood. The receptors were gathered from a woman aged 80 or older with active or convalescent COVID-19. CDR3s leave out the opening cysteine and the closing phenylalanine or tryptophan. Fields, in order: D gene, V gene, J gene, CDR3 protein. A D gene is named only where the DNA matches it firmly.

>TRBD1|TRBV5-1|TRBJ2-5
ASSSGQGEGETQY
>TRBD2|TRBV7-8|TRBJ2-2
ASSRRGSPAGGNTGELF
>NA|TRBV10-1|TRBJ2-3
ASSESGRDTQY
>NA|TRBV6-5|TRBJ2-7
ASSSLTGAGYEQY
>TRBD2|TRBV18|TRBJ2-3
ASSPRTSRTDTQY
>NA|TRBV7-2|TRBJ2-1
ASSLNRVSYNEQF
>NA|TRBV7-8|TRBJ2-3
ASSLGTSVGGFTDTQY
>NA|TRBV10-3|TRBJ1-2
AISEGNYGYT
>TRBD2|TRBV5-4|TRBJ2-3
ASSLTGTSATDTQY
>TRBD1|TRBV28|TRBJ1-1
ASQTGGGKTEAF
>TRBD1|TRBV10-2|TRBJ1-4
ASSESDRASTTNEKLF